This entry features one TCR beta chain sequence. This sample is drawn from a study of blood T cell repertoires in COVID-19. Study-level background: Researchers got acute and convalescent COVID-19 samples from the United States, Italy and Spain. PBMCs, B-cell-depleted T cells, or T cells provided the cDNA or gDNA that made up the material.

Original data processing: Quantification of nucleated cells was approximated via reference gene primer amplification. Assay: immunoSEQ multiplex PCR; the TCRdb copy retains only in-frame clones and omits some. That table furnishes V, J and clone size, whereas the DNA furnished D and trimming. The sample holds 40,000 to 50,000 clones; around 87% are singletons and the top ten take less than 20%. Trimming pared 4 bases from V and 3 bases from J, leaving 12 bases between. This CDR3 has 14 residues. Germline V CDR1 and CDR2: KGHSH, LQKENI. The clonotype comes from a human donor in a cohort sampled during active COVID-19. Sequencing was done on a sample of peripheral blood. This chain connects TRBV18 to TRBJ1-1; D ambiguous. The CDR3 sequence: CASSRTQYDTEAFF. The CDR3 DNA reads TGTGCCAGCTCACGAACACAGTACGACACTGAAGCTTTCTTT. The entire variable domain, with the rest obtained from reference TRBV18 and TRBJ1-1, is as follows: NAGVMQNPRHLVRRRGQEARLRCSPMKGHSHVYWYRQLPEEGLKFMVYLQKENIIDESGMPKERFSAEFPKEGPSILRIQQVVRGDSAAYFCASSRTQYDTEAFFGQGTRLTVV.